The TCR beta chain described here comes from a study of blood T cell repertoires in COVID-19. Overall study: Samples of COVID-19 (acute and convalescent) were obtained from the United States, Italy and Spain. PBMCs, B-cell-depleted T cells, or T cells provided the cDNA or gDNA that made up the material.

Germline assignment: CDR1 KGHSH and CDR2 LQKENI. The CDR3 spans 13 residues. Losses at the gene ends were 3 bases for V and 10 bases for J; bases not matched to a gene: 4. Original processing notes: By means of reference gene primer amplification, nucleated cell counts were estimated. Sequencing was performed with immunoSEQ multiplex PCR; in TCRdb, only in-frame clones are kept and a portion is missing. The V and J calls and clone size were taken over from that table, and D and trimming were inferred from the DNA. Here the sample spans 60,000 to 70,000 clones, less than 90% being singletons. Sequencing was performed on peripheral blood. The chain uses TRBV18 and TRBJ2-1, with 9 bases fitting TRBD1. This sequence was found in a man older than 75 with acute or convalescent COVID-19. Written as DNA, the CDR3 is TGTGCCAGCTCACCGGGGACAGGGCTGGAGCAGTTCTTC. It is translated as CASSPGTGLEQFF.